These T cell receptor beta chains were read from a single sample in a study of radiotherapy plus CTLA-4 blockade in lung cancer. The data were produced by immunoSEQ multiplex PCR, yet TCRdb's version contains in-frame clones alone and is incomplete. Of 20,000 to 30,000 clones listed, 77% were seen once; the top ten hold around 24%. The input for sequencing was peripheral blood, taken from a patient treated with radiotherapy plus ipilimumab. The receptors here all came from a human donor with non-small cell lung cancer that progressed on radiotherapy plus ipilimumab. CDR3s leave out the opening cysteine and the closing phenylalanine or tryptophan. Fields, in order: clone size, V gene, J gene, D gene, CDR3 protein. A D gene is named only where the DNA matches it firmly. The listing skips clone size in some rows; elsewhere it reads once, few, many or a size class.

NA	TRBV19	TRBJ2-3	TRBD1	ASSMGTGSTDTQY
NA	TRBV5-4	TRBJ2-2	TRBD2	ASSLSSGGTGELF
medium-sized	TRBV6-1	TRBJ2-7	TRBD1	ASSGQGNEQY
NA	TRBV5-5	TRBJ2-7	NA	ASSVDISYEQY
NA	TRBV7-9	TRBJ2-2	NA	ASTAPGTAGTGELF
NA	TRBV6-6	TRBJ2-5	TRBD2	ASSRRTSGNSETQY
NA	TRBV6-5	TRBJ1-1	NA	ASSYTWGAGTEAF
few	TRBV27	TRBJ1-1	NA	ASSSTGLNTEAF
NA	TRBV4-2	TRBJ1-5	NA	ASSQDLGQPQH
NA	TRBV7-2	TRBJ1-2	NA	ASSHAGGGGWGGYT